Presented here are 13 T cell receptor beta chains from one specimen sequenced in a study of control samples from healthy donors and cancer patients. Data came from immunoSEQ multiplex PCR; TCRdb stores just in-frame clones and leaves some out. The sample holds roughly 120,000 clones, over 85% seen once. The sample consisted of blood. The receptor source for this set is a man aged 25 to 45 in good health.

V gene TRBV3-1 (or the pseudogene TRBV3-2) combines with J gene TRBJ1-5, with D unclear. Germline values: CDR1 LGHDT, CDR2 YNNKEL (reference sequence). V was clipped by 0 bases and J by 0 bases, with 3 bases between them. The CDR3 sequence is 14 residues long. CDR3 region: CASSQDLSNQPQHF. For the CDR3, the DNA is TGTGCCAGCAGCCAAGACCTTAGCAATCAGCCCCAGCATTTT.

The chain is built from TRBV28 and TRBJ2-7, with D perhaps TRBD1 or TRBD2 (5 bases each). Germline assignment: CDR1 MDHEN and CDR2 SYDVKM. V was clipped by 8 bases and J by 0 bases, with 23 bases between them. This CDR3 spans 17 amino acids. This CDR3 is CASATLYEGSSSYEQYF. The CDR3 DNA follows: TGTGCCAGCGCTACTCTATACGAGGGGTCCAGCTCCTACGAGCAGTACTTC.

This clone was seen a single time. The rearrangement joins TRBV6-5 to TRBJ1-6, with unresolved D. Trimming took off 2 bases at V and 7 bases at J, with 12 bases between the two ends. Germline V lookup: CDR1 MNHEY, CDR2 SVGAGI. CDR3 length: 15 amino acids. CDR3 residues: CASSYAGQANSPLHF. The CDR3 coding sequence is TGTGCCAGCAGTTACGCTGGGCAGGCAAATTCACCCCTCCACTTT.

The CDR3, as DNA: TGCGCCAGCAGCTGGGGGCACGCTGGGAACACTGAAGCTTTCTTT. As protein: CASSWGHAGNTEAFF. The chain carries TRBV5-1 and TRBJ1-1; D may be TRBD1 (6 bases). V was shortened by 3 bases and J by 1 base, with 13 bases between the two germline ends. The CDR3 is 15 amino acids. Germline values: CDR1 SGHRS, CDR2 YFSETQ.

CDR3 sequence (DNA): TGTGCCAGCAGTCGACGACAGGGCCTTATGAACACTGAAGCTTTCTTT. Its translation: CASSRRQGLMNTEAFF. The chain couples TRBV6-6 to TRBJ1-1; 7 bases agree with TRBD1. This CDR3 is built from 16 residues. The germline V gene encodes CDR1 MNHNY and CDR2 SVGAGI (reference sequence). Trimming removed 5 bases from V and 0 bases from J; junction bases left unmatched: 9.

This clone was observed a single time. The gene calls are TRBV3-1 (or the pseudogene TRBV3-2) and TRBJ1-1, with D uncertain. Trimming pared 11 bases from V and 0 bases from J, leaving 7 bases between. Per the germline V gene, CDR1 is LGHDT and CDR2 is YNNKEL (reference sequence). The CDR3 sequence is 11 residues long. The CDR3 nucleotides read TGTGCCCGGCAGATGAACACTGAAGCTTTCTTT. Translated: CARQMNTEAFF.

CDR3: CASSTAGQGNEQFF. CDR3 DNA sequence: TGTGCCAGCAGCACCGCGGGACAGGGGAATGAGCAGTTCTTC. J is TRBJ2-1 and V is TRBV5-6; 10 bases are shared with TRBD1. The CDR3 extends over 14 amino acids. The germline CDR1 and CDR2 sequences are SGHDT and YYEEEE. V gave up 4 bases and J gave up 7 bases; unmatched junction bases: 5.

This sequence joins TRBV5-1 and TRBJ1-2, with 10 positions matching TRBD1. Germline lookup yields CDR1 SGHRS and CDR2 YFSETQ. V lost 4 bases and J lost 6; bases outside the gene matches: 6. CDR3 length: 14 residues. The CDR3 nucleotides read TGCGCCAGCAGCCCCTCGGGACAGGGGAATGGCTACACCTTC. This translates into CASSPSGQGNGYTF.

This chain uses TRBV19 with TRBJ2-7; TRBD1 is a possible D gene (6 bases). Trimming stripped 4 bases from V and 4 bases from J, with 26 bases between. The CDR3 covers 18 residues. Germline assignment: CDR1 LNHDA and CDR2 SQIVND (reference sequence). The CDR3 here is CASSTRKQGKERDYEQYF. The CDR3 DNA is TGTGCCAGTAGTACGAGAAAACAGGGAAAAGAAAGGGATTACGAGCAGTACTTC.

CDR3 nucleotide sequence: TGCGCCAGCAGCTCCGCCGGGGGGTACCTCTACGAGCAGTACTTC. Residues: CASSSAGGYLYEQYF. The chain uses TRBV5-1 and TRBJ2-7; 7 bases agree with TRBD2. CDR1 is SGHRS, CDR2 YFSETQ, per germline. The CDR3 runs to 15 residues. The ends lost 3 bases at V and 3 bases at J; junction bases unmatched: 9.

This clone was detected a few times. J is TRBJ1-5 and V is TRBV4-1; tentative D call: TRBD1 (6 bases). This CDR3 has 17 residues. The germline V gene has CDR1 MGHRA and CDR2 YSYEKL. The V end was cut by 0 bases, the J end by 9 bases, with 21 bases between. In nucleotides, the CDR3 is TGCGCCAGCAGCCAAGAGGGGGGCGGGTCCCGTTCGTGGCCCCAGCATTTT. This translates into CASSQEGGGSRSWPQHF.

The rearrangement links TRBV7-6 to TRBJ1-4; D call uncertain. With 0 bases removed from V and 8 bases from J, the gap between germline ends came to 19 bases. This CDR3 comprises 17 residues. Germline CDR1 is SGHVS and CDR2 is FNYEAQ. The CDR3 region is CASSLASLWTVGEKLFF. The CDR3 nucleotides read TGTGCCAGCAGCTTAGCGTCGTTGTGGACGGTGGGGGAAAAACTGTTTTTT.

The V call is TRBV13, the J call TRBJ2-3; D ambiguous. CDR3 length equals 11 residues. Germline V lookup: CDR1 PRHDT, CDR2 FYEKMQ (reference sequence). V was shortened by 4 bases and J by 2 bases, with 1 base between the two germline ends. The CDR3 nucleotides are TGTGCCAGCAGCTCCACAGATACGCAGTATTTT. This sequence encodes CASSSTDTQYF.